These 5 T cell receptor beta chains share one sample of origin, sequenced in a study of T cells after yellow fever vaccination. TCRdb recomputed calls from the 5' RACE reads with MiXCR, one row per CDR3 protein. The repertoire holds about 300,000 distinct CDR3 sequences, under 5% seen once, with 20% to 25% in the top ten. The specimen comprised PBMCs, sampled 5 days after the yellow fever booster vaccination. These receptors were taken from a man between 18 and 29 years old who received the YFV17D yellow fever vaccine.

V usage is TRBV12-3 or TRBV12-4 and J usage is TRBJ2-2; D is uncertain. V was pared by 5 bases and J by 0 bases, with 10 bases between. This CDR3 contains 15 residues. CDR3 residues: CASSPNGANTGELFF. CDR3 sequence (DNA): TGTGCCAGCAGTCCCAACGGCGCGAACACCGGGGAGCTGTTTTTT.

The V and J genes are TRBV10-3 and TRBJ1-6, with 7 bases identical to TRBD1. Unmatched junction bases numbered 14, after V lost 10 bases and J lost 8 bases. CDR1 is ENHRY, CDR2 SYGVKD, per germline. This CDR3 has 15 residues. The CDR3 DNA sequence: TGTGCCACCCAAAAGAACAGGGGAGGGGATTCACCCCTCCACTTT. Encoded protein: CATQKNRGGDSPLHF.

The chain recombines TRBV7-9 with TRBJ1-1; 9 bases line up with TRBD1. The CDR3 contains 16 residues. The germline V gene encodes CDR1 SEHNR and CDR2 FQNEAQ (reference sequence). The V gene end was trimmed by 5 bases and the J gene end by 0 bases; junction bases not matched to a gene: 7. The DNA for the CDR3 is TGTGCCAGCAGCAGGCGACAGGGGGTTTTGAACACTGAAGCTTTCTTT. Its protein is CASSRRQGVLNTEAFF. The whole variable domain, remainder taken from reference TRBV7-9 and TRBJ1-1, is DTGVSQNPRHKITKRGQNVTFRCDPISEHNRLYWYRQTLGQGPEFLTYFQNEAQLEKSRLLSDRFSAERPKGSFSTLEIQRTEQGDSAMYLCASSRRQGVLNTEAFFGQGTRLTVV.

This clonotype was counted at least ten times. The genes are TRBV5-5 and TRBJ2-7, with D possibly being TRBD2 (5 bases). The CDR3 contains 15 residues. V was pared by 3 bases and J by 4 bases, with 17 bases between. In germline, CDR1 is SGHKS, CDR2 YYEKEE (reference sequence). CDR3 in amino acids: CASSSLPPGKYEQYF. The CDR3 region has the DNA TGTGCCAGCAGCTCCCTGCCCCCCGGGAAGTACGAGCAGTACTTC.

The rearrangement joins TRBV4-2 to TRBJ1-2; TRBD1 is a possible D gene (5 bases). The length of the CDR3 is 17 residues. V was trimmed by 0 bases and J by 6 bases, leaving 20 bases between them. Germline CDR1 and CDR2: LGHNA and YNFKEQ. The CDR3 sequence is CASSQEVGVAGPDGYTF. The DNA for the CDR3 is TGTGCCAGCAGCCAAGAGGTTGGAGTTGCAGGGCCGGATGGCTACACCTTC.